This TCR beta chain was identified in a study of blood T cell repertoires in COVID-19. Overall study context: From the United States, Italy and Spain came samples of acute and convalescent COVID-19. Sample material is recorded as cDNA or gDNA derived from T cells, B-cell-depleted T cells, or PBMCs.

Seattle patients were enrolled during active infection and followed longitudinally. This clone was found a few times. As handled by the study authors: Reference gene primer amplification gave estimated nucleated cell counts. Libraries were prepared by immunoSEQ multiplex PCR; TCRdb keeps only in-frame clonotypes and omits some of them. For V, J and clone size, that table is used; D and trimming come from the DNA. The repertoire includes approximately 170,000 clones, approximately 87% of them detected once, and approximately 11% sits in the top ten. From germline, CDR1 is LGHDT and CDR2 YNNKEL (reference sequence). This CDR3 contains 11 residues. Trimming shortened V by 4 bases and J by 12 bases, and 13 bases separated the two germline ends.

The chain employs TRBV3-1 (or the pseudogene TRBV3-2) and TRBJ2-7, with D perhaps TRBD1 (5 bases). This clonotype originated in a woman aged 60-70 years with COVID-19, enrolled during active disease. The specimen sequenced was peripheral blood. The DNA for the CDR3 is TGTGCCAGCAGCCTTCGACAGAGGTTGTACTTC. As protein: CASSLRQRLYF.